Below, 18 T cell receptor beta chains from the same sample are listed, as sequenced in a study of T cell responses to AZD1222 COVID-19 vaccine. Sequenced by immunoSEQ multiplex PCR; TCRdb stores in-frame clones only, minus some. The sample has about 140,000 clones; less than 95% are singletons. The sample in question was peripheral blood, obtained 28 days after the second AZD1222 dose. The receptors were sampled from an adult who received the AZD1222 COVID-19 vaccine.

The chain couples TRBV4-2 to TRBJ2-7, with D perhaps TRBD1 (5 bases). V lost 0 bases, J lost 3 bases, and 15 bases lay in between. This CDR3 comprises 16 residues. Germline values: CDR1 LGHNA, CDR2 YNFKEQ. The CDR3 DNA sequence: TGTGCCAGCAGCCAAGACCTCCAGGGATCTGTCTACGAGCAGTACTTC. Translation gives CASSQDLQGSVYEQYF.

The chain employs TRBV27 and TRBJ2-1, with D perhaps TRBD1 (7 bases). V was cut by 7 bases and J by 3 bases, with 16 bases left in between. From germline, CDR1 is MNHEY and CDR2 SMNVEV (reference sequence). The CDR3 runs to 15 residues. The CDR3 loop is CASTSSRGVYNEQFF. Written as DNA, the CDR3 is TGTGCCAGCACTTCGTCCAGGGGGGTCTACAATGAGCAGTTCTTC.

The chain joins TRBV29-1 to TRBJ1-2; 8 bases match TRBD1. The CDR3 length is 15 residues. Germline assignment: CDR1 SQVTM and CDR2 ANQGSEA. CDR3 in amino acids: CRAGQGQFSSYGYTF. CDR3 bases: TGCAGGGCCGGACAGGGTCAGTTCAGTAGCTATGGCTACACCTTC.

This rearrangement joins TRBV4-2 to TRBJ2-1; 8 bases line up with TRBD2. There are 15 residues in the CDR3. J was trimmed by 5 bases and V by 1 base; bases with no gene match: 4. CDR1 is LGHNA and CDR2 is YNFKEQ in the germline V gene. CDR3 sequence reads: CASSQGQRENNEQFF. The CDR3 nucleotides read TGTGCCAGCAGCCAAGGGCAGCGGGAGAACAATGAGCAGTTCTTC.

This sequence joins TRBV2 and TRBJ1-6; TRBD1 is a possible D gene (5 bases). This CDR3 spans 14 amino acids. Per germline, CDR1 SNHLY and CDR2 FYNNEI. V was pared by 4 bases and J by 8 bases, with 12 bases between. As DNA, the CDR3 is TGTGCCAGCAGTGTGGGGGGGTATTATTCACCCCTCCACTTT. Translation: CASSVGGYYSPLHF.

This chain connects TRBV6-2 or TRBV6-3 to TRBJ2-2; 11 bases are a match to TRBD1. The CDR3 length is 18 residues. V gave up 5 bases and J gave up 0 bases; unmatched junction bases: 8. In germline, CDR1 is MNHEY, CDR2 SVGEGT. CDR3 coding DNA: TGTGCCAGCAGTCGCGGACAGGGGGCATTCCCGAACACCGGGGAGCTGTTTTTT. Translating gives CASSRGQGAFPNTGELFF.

The chain is built from TRBV11-2 and TRBJ2-7, with D possibly TRBD1 on 5 matching bases. CDR3 length: 13 amino acids. Trimming stripped 4 bases from V and 2 bases from J, with 9 bases between. Germline values: CDR1 SGHAT, CDR2 FQNNGV. CDR3 region: CASSSVGAYEQYF. The CDR3 coding sequence is TGTGCCAGCAGCTCGGTAGGGGCCTACGAGCAGTACTTC.

This clone occurred once. The chain links TRBV5-4 to TRBJ2-7; 10 nucleotides match TRBD1. V lost 3 bases to trimming and J lost 4 bases; unmatched junction nucleotides: 7. The V gene's germline CDR1 is SGHNT and CDR2 YYREEE (reference sequence). CDR3 length: 15 amino acids. The CDR3 loop is CASSYAGTGVYEQYF. DNA for the CDR3: TGTGCCAGCAGCTACGCCGGGACAGGGGTATACGAGCAGTACTTC.

The chain is built from TRBV6-5 and TRBJ2-1; D is possibly TRBD2 (6 bases). The CDR3 runs 14 residues. Trimming left V 2 bases short and J 10 bases short, with 15 bases between. Germline V CDR1 and CDR2: MNHEY, SVGAGI. In nucleotides, the CDR3 is TGTGCCAGCAGTTACAGGGGCGGGAATGGGGAGCAGTTCTTC. It specifies CASSYRGGNGEQFF.

The chain recombines TRBV19 with TRBJ1-5, with D tentatively TRBD1 (5 bases). The CDR3 is 16 amino acids. V dropped 1 base and J dropped 4 bases, with 14 bases sitting between them. The germline CDR1 and CDR2 sequences are LNHDA and SQIVND (reference sequence). DNA of the CDR3: TGTGCCAGTAGTATAGGTCCCAGGGAGGGAAATCAGCCCCAGCATTTT. As protein: CASSIGPREGNQPQHF. Full variable domain (rest looked up from reference TRBV19 and TRBJ1-5): DGGITQSPKYLFRKEGQNVTLSCEQNLNHDAMYWYRQDPGQGLRLIYYSQIVNDFQKGDIAEGYSVSREKKESFPLTVTSAQKNPTAFYLCASSIGPREGNQPQHFGDGTRLSIL.

The CDR3 loop reads CASSLWQDSNQPQHF. In nucleotides, the CDR3 is TGTGCCAGCAGTTTATGGCAGGATAGCAATCAGCCCCAGCATTTT. The chain is built from TRBV28 and TRBJ1-5; no reliable D call. V was pared by 0 bases and J by 0 bases, with 6 bases between. Looked up from germline, CDR1 is MDHEN and CDR2 is SYDVKM. There are 15 residues in the CDR3.

This chain links TRBV18 with TRBJ2-3, with 7 nucleotides matching TRBD2. The CDR3 sequence is 18 residues long. Germline trimming cut 3 bases from V and 1 base from J; bases unmatched to any gene: 13. Germline V CDR1 and CDR2: KGHSH, LQKENI. The CDR3 is CASSPARSGVRGTDTQYF. DNA for the CDR3: TGTGCCAGCTCACCGGCGCGGAGCGGGGTTAGAGGCACAGATACGCAGTATTTT.

V and J are TRBV3-1 (or the pseudogene TRBV3-2) and TRBJ2-7, with unresolved D. Trimming removed 4 bases at V and 0 bases at J, with 10 bases between. The CDR3 has 14 residues. The germline V gene has CDR1 LGHDT and CDR2 YNNKEL (reference sequence). The CDR3 DNA is TGTGCCAGCAGCCTCGGCCCTAGCTCCTACGAGCAGTACTTC. It is translated as CASSLGPSSYEQYF.

The V call is TRBV10-3, the J call TRBJ1-2; D remains ambiguous. The CDR3 loop spans 12 amino acids. The germline CDR1 and CDR2 sequences are ENHRY and SYGVKD. Trimming removed 7 bases at V and 8 bases at J, with 14 bases between. The CDR3 coding sequence is TGTGCCATCACCCCACCCTCGGGCGGCTACACCTTC. Translating gives CAITPPSGGYTF.

This chain uses TRBV2 with TRBJ2-2, with 10 bases aligning to TRBD1. The ends lost 11 bases at V and 6 bases at J; junction bases unmatched: 0. CDR1 and CDR2 from the germline V gene are SNHLY and FYNNEI. This CDR3 region has 11 residues. The CDR3 DNA reads as TGTGCCGGACAGGGGGCCGGGGAGCTGTTTTTT. Encoded protein: CAGQGAGELFF.

The chain combines TRBV20-1 with TRBJ1-2; 9 bases are a match to TRBD1. The germline V gene encodes CDR1 DFQATT and CDR2 SNEGSKA (reference sequence). With 3 bases clipped from V and 6 bases from J, the junction kept 5 bases outside the gene matches. The CDR3 loop spans 13 amino acids. In DNA, the CDR3 is TGCAGTGCTAGTGGGGACAGGGTGCATGGCTACACCTTC. The encoded protein is CSASGDRVHGYTF.

The V and J genes are TRBV6-5 and TRBJ2-2; the D is unclear. With 2 bases removed from V and 9 bases from J, the gap between germline ends came to 7 bases. Germline V gene sequence: CDR1 MNHEY, CDR2 SVGAGI. CDR3 length: 12 residues. CDR3 region: CASSYSGRELFF. The CDR3 coding sequence is TGTGCCAGCAGTTACAGTGGGCGGGAGCTGTTTTTT.

The chain combines TRBV5-1 with TRBJ2-2; D is possibly TRBD1 or TRBD2 (5 bases each). CDR1 is SGHRS, CDR2 YFSETQ, per germline. This CDR3 spans 14 amino acids. V was pared by 4 bases and J by 6 bases, with 13 bases between. CDR3 loop: CASSLNLGAGELFF. CDR3 nucleotides: TGCGCCAGCAGCCTGAACCTGGGGGCCGGGGAGCTGTTTTTT.